The text below deals with one TCR beta chain. Other DNA sequences in the same sample also yield this CDR3. Clones were sequenced by immunoSEQ multiplex PCR, and TCRdb holds only the in-frame ones, with some missing. This table holds some 2 million clones, 95% found once. This entry comes from a study of shared clonotypes between healthy human individuals. Study information: Aged 18 to 49, the donors were two women and three men. Three plates were used per donor for CD4 naive, three for CD4 memory, two for CD8 naive and one for CD8 memory.

The sample was naive CD4+ T cells sorted from blood. Stated subset: CD45RA+ positively selected. The origin of this receptor is a man in his late teens or twenties in good health.

Written as DNA, the CDR3 is TGTGCCAGCAGAGCCGGGACGGACTATGGCTACACCTTC. Translating gives CASRAGTDYGYTF. This chain connects TRBV2 to TRBJ1-2, with a tentative D call TRBD1 (5 bases). Looked up from germline, CDR1 is SNHLY and CDR2 is FYNNEI. V was trimmed by 6 bases and J by 3 bases, leaving 11 bases between them. The CDR3 totals 13 residues.